This T cell receptor beta chain was captured by sequencing in a study of blood T cells in healthy people across ages. Study observations and caveats: Whereas aged donors had fewer naive CD4+ cells, long-lived donors had more of them and higher diversity.

A J-beta primer mix and a sample-barcoded 5' primer were used in a second PCR of about 7 to 11 cycles. TCRdb recomputed calls from the 5' RACE reads with MiXCR, one row per CDR3 protein. The table lists about a million distinct CDR3 sequences, just over 50% of them singletons. The CDR3 is 15 residues long. After removal of 5 bases from V and 4 bases from J, the junction contained 11 bases not matched to a gene. The germline V gene has CDR1 SGHTA and CDR2 FQGNSA. About this clonotype: The antigen is not known.

The specimen sequenced was blood. The J gene is TRBJ2-7, the V gene TRBV7-2; TRBD1 matches 7 bases. The receptor was isolated from a woman aged 55-75 years in good health. The CDR3 is CASSEGAQEVYEQYF. The CDR3 nucleotides are TGTGCCAGCAGCGAGGGGGCCCAGGAAGTTTACGAGCAGTACTTC.